Below, 21 T cell receptor beta chains from the same sample are listed, as sequenced in a study of T cell responses to AZD1222 COVID-19 vaccine. Assay used: immunoSEQ multiplex PCR; TCRdb lists only in-frame clones, some missing. The top ten hold 7.5% to 8% of the sample, which has some 120,000 clones, roughly 84% seen once. Sequences were derived from peripheral blood, sampled on day 0 of AZD1222 vaccination. These receptors were taken from an adult in good health.

This chain connects TRBV27 to TRBJ2-5; no clear D. Germline CDR1 and CDR2: MNHEY and SMNVEV (reference sequence). The CDR3 extends over 12 amino acids. V was pared by 8 bases and J by 2 bases, with 9 bases between. CDR3 bases: TGTGCCAGCGGGCGGAAACAAGAGACCCAGTACTTC. It translates to CASGRKQETQYF.

The rearrangement uses TRBV7-9 and TRBJ2-3, with 10 positions matching TRBD1. This CDR3 contains 14 residues. The ends lost 4 bases at V and 5 bases at J; junction bases unmatched: 3. Germline-derived CDR1 and CDR2 are SEHNR and FQNEAQ (reference sequence). DNA for the CDR3: TGTGCCAGCAGCTATGGACAGGGGGTAGATACGCAGTATTTT. Translated: CASSYGQGVDTQYF.

The gene calls are TRBV7-2 and TRBJ2-1; the match to TRBD2 covers 7 bases. V lost 2 bases to trimming and J lost 6 bases; unmatched junction nucleotides: 7. The CDR3 sequence is 15 residues long. Germline V gives CDR1 SGHTA, CDR2 FQGNSA. The CDR3 DNA is TGTGCCAGCAGCTTATGGGAGGGGACGGCCAATGAGCAGTTCTTC. It codes for CASSLWEGTANEQFF.

This chain uses TRBV5-1 with TRBJ1-1; D not certain. The CDR3 spans 15 residues. Germline assignment: CDR1 SGHRS and CDR2 YFSETQ. V dropped 4 bases and J dropped 11 bases, with 24 bases sitting between them. CDR3 coding DNA: TGCGCCAGCAGCGGAGGAAGGAGGGAGGCCTCGGGGGCTTTCTTT. It codes for CASSGGRREASGAFF.

CDR3 loop: CASSRDFTDTQYF. The CDR3 DNA is TGTGCCAGCAGCCGGGACTTCACAGATACGCAGTATTTT. The gene calls are TRBV11-2 and TRBJ2-3; D might be TRBD2 (6 bases). This CDR3 is 13 amino acids long. Per the germline V gene, CDR1 is SGHAT and CDR2 is FQNNGV. Trimming removed 5 bases from V and 2 bases from J, with 8 bases in between.

The chain combines TRBV7-9 with TRBJ2-7; 11 bases map to TRBD2. This CDR3 is 15 amino acids long. V was pared by 6 bases and J by 5 bases, with 9 bases of the junction left unmatched. Germline CDR1 is SEHNR and CDR2 is FQNEAQ (reference sequence). CDR3 loop: CASSSFGLAGNEQYF. In nucleotides, the CDR3 is TGTGCCAGCAGTTCATTCGGACTAGCGGGTAACGAGCAGTACTTC.

The V and J genes are TRBV11-3 and TRBJ2-3; the match to TRBD1 covers 7 bases. The junction had 1 base not matched to a gene; V was cut back by 0 bases and J by 4 bases. Germline V gene lookup returns CDR1 SGHNT and CDR2 YENEEA. The CDR3 extends over 14 amino acids. CDR3 protein: CASSLDGTADTQYF. The CDR3 DNA is TGTGCCAGCAGCTTAGACGGGACAGCAGATACGCAGTATTTT.

This chain joins TRBV28 and TRBJ2-7, with D perhaps assigned TRBD1 or TRBD2 (5 bases each). CDR1 and CDR2 (germline): MDHEN, SYDVKM. The V end lost 2 bases, the J end lost 0 bases, and 8 bases lay between the germline ends. CDR3 size: 14 residues. CDR3: CASSLGGSSYEQYF. CDR3 bases: TGTGCCAGCAGTTTAGGGGGAAGCTCCTACGAGCAGTACTTC.

The chain combines TRBV19 with TRBJ1-2; no reliable D call. This CDR3 region has 16 residues. Per the germline V gene, CDR1 is LNHDA and CDR2 is SQIVND (reference sequence). V was cut by 1 base and J by 8 bases, with 20 bases left in between. Here the CDR3 reads CASSIGPGSSLGGYTF. The CDR3 DNA follows: TGTGCCAGTAGTATAGGGCCAGGCAGCTCCCTGGGAGGCTACACCTTC.

The V and J genes are TRBV11-2 and TRBJ2-3, with 7 nucleotides matching TRBD2. The CDR3 runs 18 residues. Germline CDR1 reads SGHAT; CDR2 reads FQNNGV. J gave up 2 bases and V 2 bases, and 13 bases lay outside the gene matches. As DNA, the CDR3 is TGTGCCAGCAGCTTAAACCCCTGGACTAGTAGCCACACAGATACGCAGTATTTT. Translation gives CASSLNPWTSSHTDTQYF.

This rearrangement joins TRBV7-9 to TRBJ2-1; TRBD2 agrees at 11 bases. Germline loops: CDR1 SEHNR, CDR2 FQNEAQ (reference sequence). The V and J ends lost 10 bases and 0 bases, in that order; junction bases with no gene match: 8. The CDR3 has 16 amino acids. CDR3 sequence (DNA): TGTGCCACCCCGCCGACTAGCGGGGACTCCTACAATGAGCAGTTCTTC. It is translated as CATPPTSGDSYNEQFF. Complete variable domain (other parts from reference TRBV7-9 and TRBJ2-1): DTGVSQNPRHKITKRGQNVTFRCDPISEHNRLYWYRQTLGQGPEFLTYFQNEAQLEKSRLLSDRFSAERPKGSFSTLEIQRTEQGDSAMYLCATPPTSGDSYNEQFFGPGTRLTVL.

The CDR3 loop is CASSIWSGGEQYF. The CDR3 DNA reads as TGTGCCAGTAGTATCTGGTCAGGGGGGGAGCAGTACTTC. This sequence joins TRBV19 and TRBJ2-7; weak D call: TRBD1 (7 bases). With 3 bases removed from V and 7 bases from J, the gap between germline ends came to 13 bases. The CDR3 sequence is 13 residues long. Germline-derived CDR1 and CDR2 are LNHDA and SQIVND (reference sequence).

The chain recombines TRBV6-5 with TRBJ2-2; perhaps TRBD2 as D (6 bases). The CDR3 covers 12 residues. Germline loops: CDR1 MNHEY, CDR2 SVGAGI. The ends were cut back, 8 bases at V and 7 bases at J, with 11 bases in the middle. CDR3 region: CASAVGGGELFF. In DNA, the CDR3 is TGTGCCAGCGCAGTGGGAGGCGGGGAGCTGTTTTTT.

The V call is TRBV5-6, the J call TRBJ2-7, with D unresolved. The CDR3 covers 14 residues. Trimming stripped 2 bases from V and 1 base from J, with 10 bases between. Germline V gene sequence: CDR1 SGHDT, CDR2 YYEEEE. The CDR3 loop reads CASSLYGSSYEQYF. The CDR3 bases are TGTGCCAGCAGCTTATACGGCAGTTCCTACGAGCAGTACTTC.

This chain uses TRBV7-8 with TRBJ1-4; D is ambiguous. The CDR3 extends over 14 amino acids. V was pared by 6 bases and J by 7 bases, with 15 bases between. Looked up from germline, CDR1 is SGHVS and CDR2 is FQNEAQ. This chain's CDR3 is CASRAAGSPEKLFF. In nucleotides, the CDR3 is TGTGCCAGCAGGGCCGCGGGGTCGCCTGAAAAACTGTTTTTT.

This chain uses TRBV6-5 with TRBJ2-4; 7 nucleotides match TRBD1. CDR1 and CDR2 (germline): MNHEY, SVGAGI. With 5 bases clipped from V and 0 bases from J, the junction kept 4 bases outside the gene matches. The CDR3 runs to 15 residues. This CDR3 reads CASSQGQLAKNIQYF. CDR3 nucleotides: TGTGCCAGCAGTCAGGGACAGTTAGCCAAAAACATTCAGTACTTC.

The chain links TRBV27 to TRBJ2-5, with 11 bases lining up with TRBD2. Germline V lookup: CDR1 MNHEY, CDR2 SMNVEV (reference sequence). The V gene end was trimmed by 5 bases and the J gene end by 1 base; junction bases not matched to a gene: 6. The CDR3 has 16 residues. The CDR3 DNA is TGTGCCAGCAGTAAAACTAGCGGGAGCCGCCAAGAGACCCAGTACTTC. Translating it yields CASSKTSGSRQETQYF.

The CDR3 loop is CASSSPQGTTDTQYF. The CDR3 DNA sequence: TGCGCCAGCAGCTCCCCACAGGGGACCACAGATACGCAGTATTTT. This rearrangement joins TRBV5-1 to TRBJ2-3, with 7 bases aligning to TRBD1. CDR1 SGHRS and CDR2 YFSETQ come from the germline V gene. This CDR3 has 15 amino acids. Losses at the gene ends were 3 bases for V and 2 bases for J; bases not matched to a gene: 6.

This clone was seen a handful of times. V and J are TRBV6-4 and TRBJ2-3, with 12 bases fitting TRBD2. The J segment lost 1 base and the V segment lost 4 bases, leaving 0 bases of the junction unmatched. This CDR3 region has 15 residues. Germline V gene lookup returns CDR1 MRHNA and CDR2 SNTAGT. Here the CDR3 reads CASSGLAGGTDTQYF. The DNA of the CDR3 is TGTGCCAGCAGTGGACTAGCGGGGGGCACAGATACGCAGTATTTT.

This clone turned up a few times. The chain joins TRBV15 to TRBJ2-2; D possibly corresponds to TRBD1 (6 bases). This CDR3 is built from 19 residues. Between the trimmed V and J ends, which lost 0 bases and 4 bases, there was a span of 21 bases. Germline lookup yields CDR1 LNHNV and CDR2 YYDKDF (reference sequence). The CDR3 nucleotides are TGTGCCACCAGCAGAGAGCTCTTGGTCAGAGGGGGACGCACCGGGGAGCTGTTTTTT. It encodes CATSRELLVRGGRTGELFF.

The rearrangement uses TRBV19 and TRBJ1-2; D gene uncertain. The germline V gene has CDR1 LNHDA and CDR2 SQIVND (reference sequence). Trimming left V 5 bases short and J 8 bases short, with 12 bases between. The CDR3 consists of 12 residues. The CDR3 region has the DNA TGTGCCAGTAGTCCCGCCTCCGGGGGCTACACCTTC. Translating it yields CASSPASGGYTF.